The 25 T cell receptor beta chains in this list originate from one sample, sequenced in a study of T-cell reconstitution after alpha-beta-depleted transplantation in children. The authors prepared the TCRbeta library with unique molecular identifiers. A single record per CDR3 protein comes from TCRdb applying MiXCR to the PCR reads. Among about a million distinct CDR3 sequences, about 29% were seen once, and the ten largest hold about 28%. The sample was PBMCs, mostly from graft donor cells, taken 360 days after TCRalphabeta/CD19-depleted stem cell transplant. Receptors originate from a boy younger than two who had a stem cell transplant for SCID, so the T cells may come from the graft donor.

DNA for the CDR3: TGTGCCAGCAGTCGTGAGGGCCGCTCCTACAATGAGCAGTTCTTC. As protein: CASSREGRSYNEQFF. This sequence joins TRBV12-3 or TRBV12-4 and TRBJ2-1, with D possibly TRBD2 on 5 matching bases. The V end was cut by 5 bases, the J end by 0 bases, with 11 bases between. The CDR3 is 15 amino acids.

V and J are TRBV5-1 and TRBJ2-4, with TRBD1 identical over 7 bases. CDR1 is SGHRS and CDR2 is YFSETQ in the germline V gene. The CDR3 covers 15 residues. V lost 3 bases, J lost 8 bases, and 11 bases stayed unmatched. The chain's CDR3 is CASSWDRGHGDIQYF. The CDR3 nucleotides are TGCGCCAGCAGCTGGGATAGGGGGCACGGGGACATTCAGTACTTC.

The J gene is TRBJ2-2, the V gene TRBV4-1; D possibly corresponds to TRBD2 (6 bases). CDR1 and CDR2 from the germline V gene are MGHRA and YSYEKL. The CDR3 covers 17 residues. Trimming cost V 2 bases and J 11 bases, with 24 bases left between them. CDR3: CASSQNRPTGGEEELFF. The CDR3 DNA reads TGCGCCAGCAGCCAAAATCGTCCCACAGGTGGGGAGGAAGAGCTGTTTTTT.

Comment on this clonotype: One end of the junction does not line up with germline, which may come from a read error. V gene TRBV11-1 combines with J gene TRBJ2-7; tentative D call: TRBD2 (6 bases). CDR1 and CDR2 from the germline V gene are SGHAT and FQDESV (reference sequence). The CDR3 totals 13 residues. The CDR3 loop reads CASSLTGGSRPSF. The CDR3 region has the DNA TGTGCCAGCAGCTTAACAGGAGGGTCCCGTCCTTCTTTC.

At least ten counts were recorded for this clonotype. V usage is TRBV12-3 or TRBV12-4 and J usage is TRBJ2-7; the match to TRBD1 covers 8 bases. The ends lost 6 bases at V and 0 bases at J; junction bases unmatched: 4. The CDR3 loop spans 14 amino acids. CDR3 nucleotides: TGTGCCAGCAGCCGCGGACAGGGCTCCTACGAGCAGTACTTC. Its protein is CASSRGQGSYEQYF.

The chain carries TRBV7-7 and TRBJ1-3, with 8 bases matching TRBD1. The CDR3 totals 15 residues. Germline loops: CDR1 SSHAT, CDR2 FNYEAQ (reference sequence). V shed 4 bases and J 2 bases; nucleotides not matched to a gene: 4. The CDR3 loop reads CASSSKQGAGNTIYF. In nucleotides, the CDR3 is TGTGCCAGCAGCTCCAAACAGGGGGCTGGAAACACCATATATTTT.

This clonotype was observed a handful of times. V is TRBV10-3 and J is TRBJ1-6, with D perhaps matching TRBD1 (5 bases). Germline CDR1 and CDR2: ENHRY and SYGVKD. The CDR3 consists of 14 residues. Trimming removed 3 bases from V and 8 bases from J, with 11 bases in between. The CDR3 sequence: CAISDGGTHSPLHF. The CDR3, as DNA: TGTGCCATCAGTGATGGCGGGACGCATTCACCCCTCCACTTT.

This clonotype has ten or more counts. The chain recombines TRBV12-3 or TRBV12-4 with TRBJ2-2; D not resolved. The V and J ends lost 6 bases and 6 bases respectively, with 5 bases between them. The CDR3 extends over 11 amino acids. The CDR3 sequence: CASRTAGELFF. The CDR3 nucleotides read TGTGCCAGCAGAACCGCCGGGGAGCTGTTTTTT.

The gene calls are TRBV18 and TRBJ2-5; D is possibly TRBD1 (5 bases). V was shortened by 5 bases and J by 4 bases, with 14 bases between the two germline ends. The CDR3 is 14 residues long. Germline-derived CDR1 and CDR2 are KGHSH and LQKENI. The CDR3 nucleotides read TGTGCCAGCTCATCGTTGGGGCAGACAGAGACCCAGTACTTC. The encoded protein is CASSSLGQTETQYF.

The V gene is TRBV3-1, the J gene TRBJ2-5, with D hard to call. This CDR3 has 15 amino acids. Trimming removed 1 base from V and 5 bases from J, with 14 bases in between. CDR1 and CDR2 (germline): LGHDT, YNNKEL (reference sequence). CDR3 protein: CASSQVEHFRETQYF. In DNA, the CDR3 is TGTGCCAGCAGCCAAGTGGAGCACTTCCGGGAGACCCAGTACTTC.

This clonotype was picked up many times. The CDR3, as DNA: TGTGCCAGCAGCCAATTGTCTGAAGCTTTCTTT. Translation: CASSQLSEAFF. V usage is TRBV16 and J usage is TRBJ1-1; unclear D gene. The germline CDR1 and CDR2 sequences are KGHSY and FQNENV. V was trimmed by 1 base and J by 6 bases, leaving 3 bases between them. The CDR3 contains 11 residues.

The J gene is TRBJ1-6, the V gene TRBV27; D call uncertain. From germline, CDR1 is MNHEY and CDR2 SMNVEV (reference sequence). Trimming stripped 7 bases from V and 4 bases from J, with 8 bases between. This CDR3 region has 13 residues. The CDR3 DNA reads TGTGCCAGCAAGCTTTCGTATAATTCACCCCTCCACTTT. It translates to CASKLSYNSPLHF.

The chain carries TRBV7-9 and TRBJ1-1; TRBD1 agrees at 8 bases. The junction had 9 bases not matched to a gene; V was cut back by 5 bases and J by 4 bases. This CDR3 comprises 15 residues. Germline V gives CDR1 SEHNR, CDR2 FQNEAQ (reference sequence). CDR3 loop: CASSPTQGAGTEAFF. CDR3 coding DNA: TGTGCCAGCAGCCCGACCCAGGGGGCCGGCACTGAAGCTTTCTTT.

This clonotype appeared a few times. The CDR3, as DNA: TGTGCCAGCAGTTACCACAGGGGATCGAATGAGCAGTTCTTC. Encoded protein: CASSYHRGSNEQFF. The gene calls are TRBV28 and TRBJ2-1; TRBD1 agrees at 7 bases. This CDR3 spans 14 amino acids. Germline CDR1 and CDR2: MDHEN and SYDVKM. The J segment lost 7 bases and the V segment lost 4 bases, leaving 7 bases of the junction unmatched.

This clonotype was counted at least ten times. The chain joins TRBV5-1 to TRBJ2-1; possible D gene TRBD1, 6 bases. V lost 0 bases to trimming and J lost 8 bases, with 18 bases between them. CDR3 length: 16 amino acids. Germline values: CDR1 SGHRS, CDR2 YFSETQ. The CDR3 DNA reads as TGCGCCAGCAGCTTGGACGGGTTTACAGGGTTCTATGAGCAGTTCTTC. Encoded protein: CASSLDGFTGFYEQFF.

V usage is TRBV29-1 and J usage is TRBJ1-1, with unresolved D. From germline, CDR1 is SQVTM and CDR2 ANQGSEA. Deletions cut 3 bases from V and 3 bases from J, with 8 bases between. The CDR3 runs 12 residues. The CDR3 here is CSVEWHHTEAFF. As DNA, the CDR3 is TGCAGCGTTGAGTGGCACCACACTGAAGCTTTCTTT.

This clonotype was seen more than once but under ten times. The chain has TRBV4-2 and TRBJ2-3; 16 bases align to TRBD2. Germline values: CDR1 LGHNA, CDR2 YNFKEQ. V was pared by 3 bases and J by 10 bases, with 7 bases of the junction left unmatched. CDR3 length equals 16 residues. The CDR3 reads CASSHAGTSGGEAQYF. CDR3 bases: TGTGCCAGCAGCCATGCCGGGACTAGCGGGGGGGAGGCGCAGTATTTT.

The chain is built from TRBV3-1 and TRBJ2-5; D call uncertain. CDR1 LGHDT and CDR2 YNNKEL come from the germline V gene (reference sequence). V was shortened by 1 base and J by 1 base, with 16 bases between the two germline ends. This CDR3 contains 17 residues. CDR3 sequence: CASSQGLGVYLQETQYF. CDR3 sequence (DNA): TGTGCCAGCAGCCAAGGCCTCGGCGTCTACCTCCAAGAGACCCAGTACTTC.

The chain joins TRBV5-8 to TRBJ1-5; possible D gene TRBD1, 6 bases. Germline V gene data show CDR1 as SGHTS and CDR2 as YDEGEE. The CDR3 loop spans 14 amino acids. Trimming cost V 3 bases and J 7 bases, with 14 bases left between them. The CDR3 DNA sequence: TGTGCCAGCAGCTCCTGGACAGTCAACCAGCCCCAGCATTTT. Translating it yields CASSSWTVNQPQHF. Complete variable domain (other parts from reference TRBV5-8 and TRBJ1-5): EAGVTQSPTHLIKTRGQQATLRCSPISGHTSVYWYQQALGLGLQFLLWYDEGEERNRGNFPPRFSGRQFPNYSSELNVNALELEDSALYLCASSSWTVNQPQHFGDGTRLSIL.

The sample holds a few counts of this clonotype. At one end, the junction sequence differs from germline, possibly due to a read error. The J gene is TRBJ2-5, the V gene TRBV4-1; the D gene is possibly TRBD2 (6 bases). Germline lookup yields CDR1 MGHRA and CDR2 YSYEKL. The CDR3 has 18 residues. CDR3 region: CASSQDLRVLARQATQYF. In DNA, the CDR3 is TGCGCCAGCAGCCAAGATCTCCGTGTACTAGCCCGACAAGCGACCCAGTACTTC.

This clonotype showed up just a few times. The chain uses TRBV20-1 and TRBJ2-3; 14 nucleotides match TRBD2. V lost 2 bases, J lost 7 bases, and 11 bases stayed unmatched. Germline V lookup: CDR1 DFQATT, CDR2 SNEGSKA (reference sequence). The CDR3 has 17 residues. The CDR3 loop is CSARSETSGGAGNTQYF. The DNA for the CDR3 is TGCAGTGCTAGATCGGAGACTAGCGGGGGGGCGGGAAATACGCAGTATTTT.

The CDR3 nucleotides read TGTGCCAGCAGTCCTAAGGGGGCCCGAGACATTCAGTACTTC. This encodes CASSPKGARDIQYF. The V and J genes are TRBV7-6 and TRBJ2-4, with 7 bases matching TRBD1. Germline V gene lookup returns CDR1 SGHVS and CDR2 FNYEAQ. The CDR3 is 14 residues long. Unmatched junction bases numbered 10, after V lost 6 bases and J lost 8 bases.

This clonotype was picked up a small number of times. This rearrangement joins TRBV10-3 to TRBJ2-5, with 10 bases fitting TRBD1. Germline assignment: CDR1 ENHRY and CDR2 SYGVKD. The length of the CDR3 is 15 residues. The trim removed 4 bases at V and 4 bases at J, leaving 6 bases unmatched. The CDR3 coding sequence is TGTGCCATCAGTGCCTCAGACAGGGGGCGAGAGACCCAGTACTTC. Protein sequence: CAISASDRGRETQYF.

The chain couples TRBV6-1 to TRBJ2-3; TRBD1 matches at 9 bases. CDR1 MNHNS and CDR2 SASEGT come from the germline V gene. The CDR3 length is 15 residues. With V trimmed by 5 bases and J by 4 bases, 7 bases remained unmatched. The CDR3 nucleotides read TGTGCCAGCAGTAAAACAGGGGGCGAGGCAGATACGCAGTATTTT. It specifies CASSKTGGEADTQYF.

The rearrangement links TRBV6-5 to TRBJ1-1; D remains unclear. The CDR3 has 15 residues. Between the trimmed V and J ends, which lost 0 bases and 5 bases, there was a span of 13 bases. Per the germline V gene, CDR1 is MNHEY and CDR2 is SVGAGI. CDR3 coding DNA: TGTGCCAGCAGTTACTCGGGGAGGGAGAGGACTGAAGCTTTCTTT. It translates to CASSYSGRERTEAFF.